A selection of T cell receptor beta chains follows, all from one sample in a study of PD-1 blockade in classical Hodgkin lymphoma. Sequenced by immunoSEQ multiplex PCR; TCRdb stores in-frame clones only, minus some. The sample includes 45,000 to 55,000 clones, 81% of them seen just once. This specimen was peripheral blood mononuclear cells (PBMCs), taken at baseline. The receptors originated from a human donor with classical Hodgkin lymphoma. The CDR3 runs from the conserved cysteine through the conserved F or W.

TRBJ2-5 | TRBV11-3 | CASSSRLAGQETQYF
TRBJ1-1 | TRBV4-1 | CASVAVTAGTEAFF
TRBJ2-1 | TRBV5-1 | CASSPRTSGREYNEQFF
TRBJ2-3 | TRBV5-4 | CASSPIAGTGGTDTQYF
TRBJ2-5 | TRBV5-1 | CASSLATASGTRETQYF
TRBJ1-5 | TRBV27 | CASSLVGGRNQPQHF
TRBJ1-1 | TRBV11-3 | CASSPRRGNTEAFF
TRBJ1-1 | TRBV5-1 | CASSLEFTGGPEAFF
TRBJ1-5 | TRBV10-1 | CASSEVWGRNQPQHF
TRBJ1-4 | TRBV20-1 | CSAILNEKLFF
TRBJ1-2 | TRBV7-9 | CASSSAEREQWYGYTF
TRBJ1-2 | TRBV7-2 | CASSPRAGGTNYGYTF
TRBJ1-2 | TRBV28 | CASTQGYGYTF
TRBJ1-1 | TRBV9 | CASSLRTGMNTEAFF
TRBJ2-3 | TRBV19 | CASTLTAGGPADTQYF
TRBJ1-3 | TRBV9 | CASSVGQGTGNTIYF
TRBJ2-1 | TRBV21-1 | CASSPRDYRGNEQFF
TRBJ1-2 | TRBV18 | CASSPPDALFGGTNGYTF
TRBJ1-2 | TRBV6-6 | CASSYSRATRYGYTF
TRBJ2-3 | TRBV25-1 | CASSVGGSITQYF
TRBJ1-1 | TRBV19 | CASPGQGQNTEAFF
TRBJ1-5 | TRBV15 | CATSRDRGTHNNQPQHF
TRBJ1-5 | TRBV27 | CASSPFPPNQPQHF
TRBJ1-1 | TRBV7-2 | CASSPGWGRLNTEAFF
TRBJ2-1 | TRBV5-4 | CASSPGLAGDHEQFF
TRBJ2-3 | TRBV5-1 | CASSLDTSTDTQYF
TRBJ1-2 | TRBV6-4 | CASRRDSNYGYTF
TRBJ2-7 | TRBV2 | CASSGHRGTALYEQYF
TRBJ2-3 | TRBV19 | CASSPKWRERTDTQYF
TRBJ2-1 | TRBV7-2 | CASSLLARGGNEQFF
TRBJ2-5 | TRBV6-5 | CASSGNQQETQYF
TRBJ1-3 | TRBV27 | CASSLTGPGNTIYF
TRBJ1-1 | TRBV4-2 | CASSQEVRGLNTEAFF